The T cell receptor (beta chain) described here comes from a study of blood T cell repertoires in COVID-19. Study at large: Samples of COVID-19 (acute and convalescent) were obtained from the United States, Italy and Spain.

Assay used: immunoSEQ multiplex PCR; TCRdb lists only in-frame clones, some missing. Counted here are 310,000 or so clones, around 90% occurring once; the ten biggest clones make up roughly 2.4%. CDR3 length: 16 residues. With 2 bases clipped from V and 1 base from J, the junction kept 4 bases outside the gene matches. The germline V gene has CDR1 LGHNT and CDR2 FRNRAP. The chain recombines TRBV12-5 with TRBJ2-7; TRBD1 matches at 11 bases. Sample: peripheral blood. This receptor was taken from a woman aged 45 to 65 who had recovered from COVID-19. This chain's CDR3 is CASGLIGQGASYEQYF. The CDR3, as DNA: TGTGCTAGTGGTTTGATTGGACAGGGGGCTTCCTACGAGCAGTACTTC.